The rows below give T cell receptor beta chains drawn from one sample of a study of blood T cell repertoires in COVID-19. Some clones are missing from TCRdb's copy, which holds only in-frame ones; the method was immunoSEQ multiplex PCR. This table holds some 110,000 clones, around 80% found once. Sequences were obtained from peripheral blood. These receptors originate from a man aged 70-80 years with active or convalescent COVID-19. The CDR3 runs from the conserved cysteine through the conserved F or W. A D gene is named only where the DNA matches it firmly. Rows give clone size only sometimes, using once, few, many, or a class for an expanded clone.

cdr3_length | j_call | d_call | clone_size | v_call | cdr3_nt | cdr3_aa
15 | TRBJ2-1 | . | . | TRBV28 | TGTGCCAGCAGTTTTAGCTGGGGGCCACCTAATGAGCAGTTCTTC | CASSFSWGPPNEQFF
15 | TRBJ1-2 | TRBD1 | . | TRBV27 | TGTGCCAGCAGTCCACGGACAGGGCTAAACTATGGCTACACCTTC | CASSPRTGLNYGYTF
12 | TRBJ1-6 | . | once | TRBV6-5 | TGTGCCAGCAGCGAGATGACTGGGCCCCTCCACTTT | CASSEMTGPLHF
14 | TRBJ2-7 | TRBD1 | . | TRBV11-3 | TGTGCCAGCAGCTTGGCGACAGGGGCCTACGAGCAGTACTTC | CASSLATGAYEQYF
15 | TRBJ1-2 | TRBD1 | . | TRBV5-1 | TGCGCCAGCAGTTACACAGGGGCCCCCCCGTATGGCTACACCTTC | CASSYTGAPPYGYTF
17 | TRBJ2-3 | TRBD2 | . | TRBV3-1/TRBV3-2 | TGTGCCAGCAGCCCACTATCTGTGGCGGGAGGCGCTGATACGCAGTATTTT | CASSPLSVAGGADTQYF
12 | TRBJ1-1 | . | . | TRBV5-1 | TGCGCCAGCAGCGTCGACTACACTGAAGCTTTCTTT | CASSVDYTEAFF
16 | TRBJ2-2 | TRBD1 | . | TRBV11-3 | TGTGCCAGCAGCCCCGGACAGGGGATGAACACCGGGGAGCTGTTTTTT | CASSPGQGMNTGELFF
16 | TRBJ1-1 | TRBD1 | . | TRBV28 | TGTGCCAGCAGAGGTTCCGGGACAGGGAGGGGAACTGAAGCTTTCTTT | CASRGSGTGRGTEAFF
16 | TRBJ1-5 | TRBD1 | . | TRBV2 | TGTGCCAGCAGCGCCGACAGGGGGCGAGGCAATCAGCCCCAGCATTTT | CASSADRGRGNQPQHF
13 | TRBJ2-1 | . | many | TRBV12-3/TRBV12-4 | TGTGCCAGCAGTTTAGTTGTATACAATGAGCAGTTCTTC | CASSLVVYNEQFF
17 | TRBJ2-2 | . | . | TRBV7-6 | TGTGCCAGCAGCCCGTTACACAGGGAGTCGTTCACCGGGGAGCTGTTTTTT | CASSPLHRESFTGELFF
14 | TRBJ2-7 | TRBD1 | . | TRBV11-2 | TGTGCCAGCAGCTTTCGACAGGGTGGTTACGAGCAGTACTTC | CASSFRQGGYEQYF
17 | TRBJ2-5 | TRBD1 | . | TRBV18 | TGTGCCAGCTACCACCAAAACCCGACAGGGGCACAAGAGACCCAGTACTTC | CASYHQNPTGAQETQYF
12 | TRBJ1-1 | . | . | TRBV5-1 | TGCGCCAGCAGCCCAGGGAACACTGAAGCTTTCTTT | CASSPGNTEAFF